The text below deals with one T cell receptor (beta chain). What it binds is not known. This CDR3 region has 13 residues. Trimming stripped 6 bases from V and 4 bases from J, with 10 bases between. Per the germline V gene, CDR1 is LNHDA and CDR2 is SQIVND (reference sequence). PCR was performed using 60 Vbeta and 13 Jbeta primers. Profiling relied on immunoSEQ multiplex PCR, and the TCRdb table lists in-frame clones only, not all of them. The sample includes some 140,000 clones, 65% to 80% seen only once; the top ten take about 3%. This entry comes from a study of cytomegalovirus exposure and HLA in healthy donors. General observations from the study: Data from an earlier analysis indicated that most TCR beta V segments were productive either about 87% or about 30% of the time. Information on immune exposure was restricted to one variable (CMV serostatus).

The receptor was derived from a young man in good health and CMV-seronegative. The sequencing input was PBMCs. The chain carries TRBV19 and TRBJ1-5, with D maybe TRBD1 (6 bases). The CDR3: CASSDRPNQPQHF. The CDR3 DNA sequence: TGTGCCAGTAGCGACAGGCCTAATCAGCCCCAGCATTTT.